The T cell receptor beta chain described here comes from a study of blood T cell repertoires in COVID-19. Whole-study context: Some COVID-19 samples were acute and others convalescent; all came from the United States, Italy and Spain. From T cells, B-cell-depleted T cells, or PBMCs came the material, which was cDNA or gDNA.

Original processing methods: Researchers report that nucleated cell counts were estimated from reference gene primer amplification. Some clones are missing from TCRdb's copy, which holds only in-frame ones; the method was immunoSEQ multiplex PCR. From that table come the V and J calls and clone size; the DNA was used to work out D and trimming. The table shows 60,000 or so clones, with around four fifths occurring only once. Followed over time, Seattle patients had been enrolled while infection was active. The V end was cut by 4 bases, the J end by 3 bases, with 13 bases between. The CDR3 sequence is 14 residues long. Germline assignment: CDR1 SGDLS and CDR2 YYNGEE.

The gene calls are TRBV9 and TRBJ1-2; maybe TRBD1 (6 bases). The TCR originated in a man younger than 45 with COVID-19, enrolled during active disease. The sequenced material came from peripheral blood. The CDR3 DNA follows: TGTGCCAGCAGCCCCACCGGGACACACTATGGCTACACCTTC. Its protein is CASSPTGTHYGYTF.